The source of this T cell receptor beta chain is a study of spatial heterogeneity in lung cancer. At the level of the study: Detection of beta-chain sequences consistently exceeded that of alpha-chain sequences.

Notes on the study in general: The study found ubiquitous expanded tumor TCRs in blood more at resection than follow-up.

TCRdb called the 5' RACE reads again in MiXCR, with one record for every CDR3 protein. In the table there are approximately 44,000 distinct CDR3 sequences, roughly 15% of which are singletons. Described time point: sample taken at primary tumor resection. The cohort: 65 to 80 early-stage, untreated non-small cell lung cancer patients. As regards this clonotype: Its specificity is not known.

The clonotype comes from a male donor with early-stage non-small cell lung cancer. Sequences were derived from PBMCs, sampled at surgery.

CDR3 residues: CASSETSGGYNEQFF. The CDR3, as DNA: TGTGCCAGCAGTGAGACTAGCGGGGGTTACAATGAGCAGTTCTTC. The rearrangement links TRBV2 to TRBJ2-1; 12 bases match TRBD2. Trimming took 3 bases from V and 4 from J; bases not matched to a gene: 1. Germline lookup yields CDR1 SNHLY and CDR2 FYNNEI. The CDR3 is 15 amino acids.